What follows are 13 T cell receptor beta chains derived from one specimen sequenced in a study of post-analysis software for immune sequencing data. Study-level findings and limits: Patients carried several TRBV segments more frequently than controls did, and TRBV5-6, TRBV5-1 and TRBV20-1 were among them.

The authors incorporated unique molecular identifiers into the TCR beta cDNA libraries. TCRdb ran MiXCR on the PCR reads and lists one entry per CDR3 protein. The data contain roughly 600,000 distinct CDR3 sequences, about 40% of them singletons. These receptors lack a known antigen. The sample comprised blood. The receptors here all came from a girl under 18 with multiple sclerosis.

The CDR3 DNA is TGTGCCAGCAGTTTAGACGGCTTAAATCAGCCCCAGCATTTT. As protein: CASSLDGLNQPQHF. The V call is TRBV12-3 or TRBV12-4, the J call TRBJ1-5; D gene uncertain. The CDR3 is 14 amino acids. The germline V and J ends were trimmed by 1 base and 4 bases, with 8 bases remaining between them.

This chain connects TRBV5-1 to TRBJ2-7; TRBD2 matches at 9 bases. Germline assignment: CDR1 SGHRS and CDR2 YFSETQ. V shed 4 bases, J shed 0 bases, and the junction held 8 bases outside the gene matches. The CDR3 spans 16 residues. CDR3 DNA: TGCGCCAGCAGCCTAATGTTAGCGGGGGACTCCTACGAGCAGTACTTC. Translating it yields CASSLMLAGDSYEQYF. Using reference TRBV5-1 and TRBJ2-7 for the parts outside the CDR3, the full variable domain is KAGVTQTPRYLIKTRGQQVTLSCSPISGHRSVSWYQQTPGQGLQFLFEYFSETQRNKGNFPGRFSGRQFSNSRSEMNVSTLELGDSALYLCASSLMLAGDSYEQYFGPGTRLTVT.

The V and J genes are TRBV7-9 and TRBJ2-5; 10 positions match TRBD1. Germline V gene data show CDR1 as SEHNR and CDR2 as FQNEAQ (reference sequence). Trimming took 5 bases from V and 4 from J; bases not matched to a gene: 7. The CDR3 totals 15 residues. DNA of the CDR3: TGTGCCAGCAGCAAGGGACAGGGGATCGGAGAGACCCAGTACTTC. It yields the protein CASSKGQGIGETQYF.

The rearrangement links TRBV10-3 to TRBJ2-1; 13 nucleotides match TRBD2. Per germline, CDR1 ENHRY and CDR2 SYGVKD. V was clipped by 7 bases and J by 8 bases; unmatched bases: 8. CDR3 size: 15 residues. CDR3 nucleotides: TGTGCCATCACCGCGGGGACTAGCGGGGTCTATGAGCAGTTCTTC. Amino acids: CAITAGTSGVYEQFF.

The chain is built from TRBV9 and TRBJ1-5; TRBD1 matches at 7 bases. In germline, CDR1 is SGDLS, CDR2 YYNGEE. The CDR3 consists of 13 residues. J lost 7 bases, V lost 3 bases, and 4 bases had no gene match. The CDR3 loop reads CASSEGARQPQHF. CDR3 in DNA: TGTGCCAGCAGCGAGGGGGCCAGGCAGCCCCAGCATTTT.

With respect to this clonotype: The conserved phenylalanine or tryptophan normally closing the CDR3 is absent here, so this likely arose from a read error. The chain carries TRBV5-4 and TRBJ2-1; D not certain. Germline CDR1 is SGHNT and CDR2 is YYREEE (reference sequence). Trimming cost V 4 bases and J 4 bases, with 15 bases left between them. This CDR3 has 15 amino acids. Written as DNA, the CDR3 is TGTGCCAGCAGCCGCTTTAGTAATCCTTACAATGAGCAGTTCCTC. Its protein is CASSRFSNPYNEQFL.

The rearrangement uses TRBV29-1 and TRBJ2-5, with 12 positions matching TRBD1. This CDR3 has 15 amino acids. CDR1 and CDR2 from the germline V gene are SQVTM and ANQGSEA. Losses at the gene ends were 3 bases for V and 2 bases for J; bases not matched to a gene: 4. The CDR3 loop is CSVDGTGGRQETQYF. CDR3 coding DNA: TGCAGCGTTGACGGGACAGGGGGCCGGCAAGAGACCCAGTACTTC.

This clonotype has just one count. The chain employs TRBV5-1 and TRBJ2-1; the D is unclear. This CDR3 has 12 residues. V lost 1 base to trimming and J lost 8 bases, with 7 bases between them. Germline V gives CDR1 SGHRS, CDR2 YFSETQ. The DNA of the CDR3 is TGCGCCAGCAGCTTGCAATCCCATGAGCAGTTCTTC. This gives the protein CASSLQSHEQFF.

The chain has TRBV7-6 and TRBJ1-5, with D unresolved. V lost 1 base to trimming and J lost 6 bases, with 7 bases between them. Germline V gives CDR1 SGHVS, CDR2 FNYEAQ. CDR3 length: 13 amino acids. CDR3 sequence reads: CASSLGLFQPQHF. In nucleotides, the CDR3 is TGTGCCAGCAGCTTAGGACTCTTTCAGCCCCAGCATTTT.

The chain joins TRBV29-1 to TRBJ2-1, with 7 bases fitting TRBD2. V was clipped by 4 bases and J by 6 bases; unmatched bases: 9. In germline, CDR1 is SQVTM, CDR2 ANQGSEA. This CDR3 is built from 14 residues. CDR3 coding DNA: TGCAGCGTTGGGCTGGTACTAGCGTTCAATGAGCAGTTCTTC. It yields the protein CSVGLVLAFNEQFF.

The chain has TRBV6-1 and TRBJ2-4, with D tentatively TRBD2 (5 bases). This CDR3 comprises 17 residues. Trimming shortened V by 2 bases and J by 4 bases, and 18 bases separated the two germline ends. CDR1 is MNHNS, CDR2 SASEGT, per germline. CDR3 protein: CASSERTGGRTKNIQYF. CDR3 sequence (DNA): TGTGCCAGCAGTGAAAGGACGGGCGGGCGGACGAAAAACATTCAGTACTTC.

The chain is built from TRBV4-1 and TRBJ1-5; 7 bases fit TRBD1. This CDR3 region has 15 residues. The ends lost 3 bases at V and 5 bases at J; junction bases unmatched: 7. Per germline, CDR1 MGHRA and CDR2 YSYEKL. The chain's CDR3 is CASSQFTGVDQPQHF. In DNA, the CDR3 is TGCGCCAGCAGCCAGTTTACAGGGGTGGATCAGCCCCAGCATTTT.

This clonotype was picked up a small number of times. The DNA for the CDR3 is TGTGCCAGCAGCCCCGGGGTGGCTGTCATTCAGTACTTC. This gives the protein CASSPGVAVIQYF. V is TRBV11-2 and J is TRBJ2-7, with D perhaps TRBD2 (5 bases). Matching the DNA end better, TRBJ2-4 makes the J call doubtful. The CDR3 sequence is 13 residues long. Germline CDR1 is SGHAT and CDR2 is FQNNGV.